The TCR beta chain described here comes from a study of shared clonotypes between healthy human individuals. About this clone: The antigen is undetermined.

J lost 7 bases, V lost 1 base, and 7 bases had no gene match. Germline lookup yields CDR1 MGHRA and CDR2 YSYEKL. The CDR3 extends over 15 amino acids. Every donor, a Caucasian adult, lived in Nashville, Tennessee. Points from the study as a whole: Clonotype sharing among donors was expected to depend on sequencing depth.

In the original workflow: Junction-only sequences produced by ImmunoSEQ had no quality scores, so filtering differed. Profiled with immunoSEQ multiplex PCR; TCRdb holds only in-frame clones, not every one. V and J calls and clone size come straight from that table; D and trimming were deduced from the DNA. The sample yields approximately 2.3 million clones, approximately 95% seen once. The chain is built from TRBV4-1 and TRBJ2-1; 7 nucleotides line up with TRBD2. Sequencing used naive CD4+ T cells from PBMCs. Specified subset: CD45RA+ positively selected. The origin of this receptor is a young man in good health. Some clones in this sample may be carry-over from other donors' samples. The chain's CDR3 is CASSQVARERNEQFF. CDR3 in DNA: TGCGCCAGCAGCCAAGTGGCGCGGGAGAGAAATGAGCAGTTCTTC.